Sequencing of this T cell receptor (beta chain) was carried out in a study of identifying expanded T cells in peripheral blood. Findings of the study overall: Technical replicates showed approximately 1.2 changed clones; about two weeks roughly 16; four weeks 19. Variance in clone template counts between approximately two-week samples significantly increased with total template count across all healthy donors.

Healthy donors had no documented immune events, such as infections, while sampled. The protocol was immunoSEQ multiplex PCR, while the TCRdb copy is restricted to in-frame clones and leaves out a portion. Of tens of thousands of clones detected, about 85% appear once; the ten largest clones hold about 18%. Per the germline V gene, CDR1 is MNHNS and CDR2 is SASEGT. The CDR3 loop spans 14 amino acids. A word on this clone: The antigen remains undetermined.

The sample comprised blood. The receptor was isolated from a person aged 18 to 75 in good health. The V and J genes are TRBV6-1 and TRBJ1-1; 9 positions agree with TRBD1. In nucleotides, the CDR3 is TGTGTCGCACGGTACGGGACAGGGTTCACTGAAGCTTTCTTT. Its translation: CVARYGTGFTEAFF.